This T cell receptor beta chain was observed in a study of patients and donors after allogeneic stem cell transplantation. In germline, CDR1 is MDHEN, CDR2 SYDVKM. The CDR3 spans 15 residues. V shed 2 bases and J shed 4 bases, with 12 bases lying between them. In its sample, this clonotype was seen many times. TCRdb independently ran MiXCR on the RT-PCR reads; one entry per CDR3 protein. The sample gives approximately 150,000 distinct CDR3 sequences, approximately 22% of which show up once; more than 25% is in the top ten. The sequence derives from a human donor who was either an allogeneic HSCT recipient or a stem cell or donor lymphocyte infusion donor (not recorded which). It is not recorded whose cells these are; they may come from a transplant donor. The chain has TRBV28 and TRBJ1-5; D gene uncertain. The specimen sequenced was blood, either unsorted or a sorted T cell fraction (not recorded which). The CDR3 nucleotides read TGTGCCAGCAGTTTAGTCTCCTTTAATAATCAGCCCCAGCATTTT. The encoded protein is CASSLVSFNNQPQHF.